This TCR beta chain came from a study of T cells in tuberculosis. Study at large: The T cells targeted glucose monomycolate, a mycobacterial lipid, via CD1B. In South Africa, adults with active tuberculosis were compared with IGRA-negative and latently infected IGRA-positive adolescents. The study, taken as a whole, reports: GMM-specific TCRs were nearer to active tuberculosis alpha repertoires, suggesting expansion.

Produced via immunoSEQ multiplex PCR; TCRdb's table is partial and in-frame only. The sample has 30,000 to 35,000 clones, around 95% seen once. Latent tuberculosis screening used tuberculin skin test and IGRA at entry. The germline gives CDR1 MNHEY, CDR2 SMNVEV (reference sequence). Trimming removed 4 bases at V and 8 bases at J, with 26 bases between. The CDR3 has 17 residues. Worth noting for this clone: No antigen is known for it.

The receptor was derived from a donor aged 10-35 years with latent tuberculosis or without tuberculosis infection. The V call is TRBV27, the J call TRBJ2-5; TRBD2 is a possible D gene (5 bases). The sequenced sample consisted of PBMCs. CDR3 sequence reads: CASSSRLASAGSDTQYF. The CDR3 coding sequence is TGTGCCAGCAGTTCGAGGCTAGCCAGCGCCGGATCGGACACCCAGTACTTC.